This entry is about one TCR beta chain. It has no known antigen specificity. Base qualities are not recorded, but no much larger clone differs from it by a single base. At the junction V is shortened by 6 bases and J by 4 bases, with 13 bases in between. The germline V gene specifies SGHDN as CDR1 and FVKESK as CDR2. There are 14 amino acids in the CDR3, from cysteine to phenylalanine inclusive. Here the CDR3 DNA is all that survives: 42 bases in frame from base 1. The data were taken from a study of blood T cell repertoires in COVID-19 (TCRdb year 2020). Background on the whole study: The collaborator samples originated in the United States, Italy and Spain and spanned the acute and convalescent phases of COVID-19. The material from the prospective study consisted of cDNA or gDNA derived from T cells, B-cell-depleted T cells, or PBMCs. Samples were obtained from the ongoing ImmuneRACE study (first 160 participants) and from 1,254 subjects provided by 6 global collaborators. Where available, HLA class I and class II types were taken from metadata supplied by the sample provider and were not determined by assay-based typing. The repertoires were made available in a free public database intended to serve as a resource for research on the immune response to SARS-CoV-2. Deeply sampled blood TCRbeta repertoires from subjects exposed to, actively infected with, or recovered from COVID-19 were included in the dataset. Sample metadata almost always included a de-identified subject ID, COVID-19 status, age in years and sex. What the work shows at the level of the full study, not this receptor alone: How much clinical and demographic metadata was included differed by source and by participant, and the metadata was provided uncurated.

The collaborating institutions used their own protocols to collect whole blood in K2EDTA tubes. Collaborator samples were shipped for TCRbeta analysis as frozen whole blood, isolated PBMCs, or DNA extracted from either sample type. TCRbeta CDR3 regions were amplified from genomic DNA by means of the immunoSEQ Assay, a bias-controlled multiplex PCR. Concerning the study's data processing: The number of nucleated cells in each sample was estimated from the amplification of reference gene primers within the assay. Sequence reads were collapsed and filtered to measure the absolute abundance of every unique TCRbeta CDR3 rearrangement. For each sample, productive Simpson clonality was calculated by taking the square root of Simpson's diversity index across productive rearrangements. TCRdb limited this immuneACCESS table to in-frame rearrangements with V and J called. A share of clones is missing; checked studies link under half to unresolved V genes, and the rest is unexplained. V, J and clone size reflect that table, while D and trimming were determined from the DNA. The sample table holds tens of thousands of clones, of which roughly 85% were seen once. The ten largest clones add up to 1.5% to 2% of the sample.

Sequences were obtained from peripheral blood. The chain joins TRBV14 to TRBJ1-3; the D gene is not confidently resolved. The receptor was derived from a man aged 25 to 40 with acute or convalescent COVID-19. CDR3 reads: CASRQTAGGNTIYF. The DNA reads TGTGCCAGCAGACAAACTGCGGGGGGAAACACCATATATTTT.